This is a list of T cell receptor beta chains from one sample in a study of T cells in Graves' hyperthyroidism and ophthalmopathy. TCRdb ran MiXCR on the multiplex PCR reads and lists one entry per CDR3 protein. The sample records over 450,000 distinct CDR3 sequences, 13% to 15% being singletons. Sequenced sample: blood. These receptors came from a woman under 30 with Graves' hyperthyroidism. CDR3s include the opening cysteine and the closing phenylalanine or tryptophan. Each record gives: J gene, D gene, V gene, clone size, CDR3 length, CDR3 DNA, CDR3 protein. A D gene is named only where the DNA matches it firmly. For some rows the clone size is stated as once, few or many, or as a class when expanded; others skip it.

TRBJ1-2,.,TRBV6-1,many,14,TGTGCCAGCAGTGAGGACACTGTGCCCCGCGGCTACACCTTC,CASSEDTVPRGYTF
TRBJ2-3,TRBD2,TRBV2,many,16,TGTGCCAGCAGTGAACGTCTGGCGGGAGTGGTAGATACGCAGTATTTT,CASSERLAGVVDTQYF
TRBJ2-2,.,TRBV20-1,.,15,TGCAGTGCTAGAGATGTGAGACCCAACACCGGGGAGCTCTTTTTT,CSARDVRPNTGELFF
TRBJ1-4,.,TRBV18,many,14,TGTGCCAGCTCCCGACGACAGGATTGGGAAAAACTGTTTTTT,CASSRRQDWEKLFF
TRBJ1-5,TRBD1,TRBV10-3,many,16,TGTGCCATCAGTGTAACAGGACAGGGCCCCCCTCAGCCCCAGCATTTT,CAISVTGQGPPQPQHF
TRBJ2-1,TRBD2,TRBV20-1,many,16,TGCAGTGCTAGAGATGGCGCGGGAGGGGGGAGGAATGAGCAGTTCTTC,CSARDGAGGGRNEQFF
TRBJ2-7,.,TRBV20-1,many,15,TGCAGTGCTAGACCGCAGAGGGACTTACACTACGAGCAGTACTTC,CSARPQRDLHYEQYF
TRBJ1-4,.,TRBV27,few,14,TGTGCCAGCAGTTTCGAGGCGAGGGGAGAAAAACTGTTTTTT,CASSFEARGEKLFF
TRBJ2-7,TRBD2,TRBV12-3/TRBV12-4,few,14,TGTGCCAGCAGTTTGTTAGCGGGGGACTACGAGCAGTACTTC,CASSLLAGDYEQYF
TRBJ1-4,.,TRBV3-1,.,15,TGTGCCAGCAGCCCCAGGGCCTCAACTAATGAAAAACTGTTTTTT,CASSPRASTNEKLFF
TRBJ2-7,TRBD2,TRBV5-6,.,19,TGTGCCAGCAGCTATAGGACAGTCGACTGGACTAGCGGGTCCTACGAGCAGTACTTC,CASSYRTVDWTSGSYEQYF
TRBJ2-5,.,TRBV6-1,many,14,TGTGCCAGCAGTGAAGCGGGACTAAGCAGGGGTCGGTACTTC,CASSEAGLSRGRYF
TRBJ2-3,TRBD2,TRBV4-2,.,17,TGTGCCAGCAGCCGCCGGACTAGCGGGAGGGGAATGGATACGCAGTATTTT,CASSRRTSGRGMDTQYF
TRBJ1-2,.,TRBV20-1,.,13,TGCAGTGCCCCCCCCGATGGGGGCTATGGCTACACCTTC,CSAPPDGGYGYTF
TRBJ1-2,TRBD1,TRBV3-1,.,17,TGTGCCAGCAGCCGCACCCAAGGACAGGGGGATAACTATGGCTACACCTTC,CASSRTQGQGDNYGYTF
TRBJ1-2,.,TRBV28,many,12,TGTGCCAGCATTCTAAAGGGGTATGGCTACACCTTC,CASILKGYGYTF
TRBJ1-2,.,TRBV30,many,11,TGTGCCTGGAAACAGGGTTATGACTACACCTTC,CAWKQGYDYTF
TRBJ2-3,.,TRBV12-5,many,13,TGTGCTAGTGGTTTGGCGCGGACAGATACGCAGTATTTT,CASGLARTDTQYF
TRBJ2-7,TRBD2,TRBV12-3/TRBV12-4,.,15,TGTGCCAGCAGTTTCAAGCGGGAGGGCTCCTACGAGCAGTACTTC,CASSFKREGSYEQYF
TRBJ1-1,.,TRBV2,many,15,TGTGCCAGCTACCCCCTGGCCGGGGGCAAGGGTGAAGCTTTCTTT,CASYPLAGGKGEAFF
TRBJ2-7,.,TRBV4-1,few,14,TGCGCCAGCAGCCAATACCAGGGACCCTACGAGCAGTACTTC,CASSQYQGPYEQYF
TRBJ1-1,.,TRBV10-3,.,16,TGTGCCATCAGTGAGATTGCCCAGACCCCGAACACTGAAGCTTTCTTT,CAISEIAQTPNTEAFF
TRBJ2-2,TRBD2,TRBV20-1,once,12,TGCAGTGCCGGGAGGGGGGTCGGGGAGCTGTTTTTT,CSAGRGVGELFF
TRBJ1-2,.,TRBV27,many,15,TGTGCCAGCAGTTTATCGATTACAGGAATCTATGGCTACACCTTC,CASSLSITGIYGYTF
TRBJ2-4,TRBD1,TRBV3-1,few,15,TGTGCCAGCAGCTTCACGGGACAGCGACAGTACCTTCAGTACTTC,CASSFTGQRQYLQYF
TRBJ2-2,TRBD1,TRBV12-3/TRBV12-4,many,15,TGTGCCAGCAGTTTGAGACAGGGTAGCACCGGGGAGCTGTTTTTT,CASSLRQGSTGELFF
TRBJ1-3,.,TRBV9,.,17,TGTGCCAGCAGCCCAGCCCTACAGGGAGGTTCTGGAAACACCATATATTTT,CASSPALQGGSGNTIYF
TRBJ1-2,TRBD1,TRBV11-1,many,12,TGTGCCAGCCGTGACAGGGACTATGGCTACACCTTC,CASRDRDYGYTF
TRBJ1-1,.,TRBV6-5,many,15,TGTGCCAGCAGTTACTCGATGACGGTGAACACTGAAGCTTTCTTT,CASSYSMTVNTEAFF
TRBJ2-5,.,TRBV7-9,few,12,TGTGCCAGCAGCACAAACCAGGGGACCCAGTACTTC,CASSTNQGTQYF
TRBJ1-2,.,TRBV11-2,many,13,TGTGCCAGCAGCCATGCGGACAGATATGGCTACACCTTC,CASSHADRYGYTF
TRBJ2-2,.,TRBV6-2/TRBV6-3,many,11,TGTGCCAGTGGCCTGACCGGGGAGCTGTTTTTT,CASGLTGELFF
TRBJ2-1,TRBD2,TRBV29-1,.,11,TGCAGCGTTCCCCTAGCGGGAGCGGGGTTCTTC,CSVPLAGAGFF
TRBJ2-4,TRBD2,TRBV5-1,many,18,TGCGCCAGCAGCTTGCTTAAGGCTAGCGGGACATTCTTTCACATTCAGTACTTC,CASSLLKASGTFFHIQYF
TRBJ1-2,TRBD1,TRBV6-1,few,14,TGTGCCAGCAGCCCGGGCGGGACAGACTATGGCTACACCTTC,CASSPGGTDYGYTF
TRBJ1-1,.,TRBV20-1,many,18,TGCAGTGCTAGAGATGAAGCGAACATGACCAACATGATCACTGAAGCTTTCTTT,CSARDEANMTNMITEAFF
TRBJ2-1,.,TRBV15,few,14,TGTGCCACCAGCAGCGACACAGGGCTCAATGAGCAGTTCTTC,CATSSDTGLNEQFF
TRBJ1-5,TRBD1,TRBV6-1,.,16,TGTGCCAGCAGCCCGGACAGGGGGGGTGGCAATCAGCCCCAGCATTTT,CASSPDRGGGNQPQHF
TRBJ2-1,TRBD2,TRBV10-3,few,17,TGTGCCATCAGTGGGCAGGGGGCGGGACTAGCGTCCAATGAGCAGTTCTTC,CAISGQGAGLASNEQFF
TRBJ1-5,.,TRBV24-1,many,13,TGTGCCACCGGGGGGCCACAGGCGCAGCCCCAGCATTTT,CATGGPQAQPQHF
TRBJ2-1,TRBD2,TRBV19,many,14,TGTGCCAGTAGTATGTCTAGCGGGAGCCATGAGCAGTTCTTC,CASSMSSGSHEQFF
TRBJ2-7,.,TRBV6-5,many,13,TGTGCCAGCAGTTACGGGGATCTCTACGAGCAGTACTTC,CASSYGDLYEQYF
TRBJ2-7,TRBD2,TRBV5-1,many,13,TGCGCCAGCAGCTTGAGGGGAGGGTACGAGCAGTACTTC,CASSLRGGYEQYF